The 9 T cell receptor beta chains reported below all come from one sample, sequenced in a study of shared clonotypes between healthy human individuals (TCRdb year 2020). Library construction relied on the immunoSEQ multiplex PCR assay. As stored in TCRdb, this immuneACCESS dataset retains in-frame rearrangements with V and J assigned. A fraction of the clones does not appear; measured against another copy, unresolved V genes explain less than half of the discrepancy, and the remainder lacks a known reason. This sample comprises some 1 million clones, about 77% of them detected only once. The ten biggest clones cover approximately 1.5% of the sample. The sample was memory CD4+ T cells sorted from blood. The cell subset or site label on this specimen signifies: CD45RA-negative fraction. All receptors derive from a man between 18 and 35 years old in good health.

Turning to this clone: The same CDR3 can be traced to other DNA sequences in this sample. The rearrangement uses TRBV6-5 and TRBJ2-3; TRBD2 matches at 7 bases. V was clipped by 2 bases and J by 3 bases; unmatched bases: 2. Germline CDR1 is MNHEY and CDR2 is SVGAGI. There are 14 residues in the CDR3. For the CDR3, the DNA is TGTGCCAGCAGTTACCGACTAGCTACAGATACGCAGTATTTT. This sequence encodes CASSYRLATDTQYF.

There are a few counts of this clone. The gene calls are TRBV30 and TRBJ2-2; TRBD2 agrees at 8 bases. Looked up from germline, CDR1 is GTSNPN and CDR2 is SVGIG (reference sequence). The V segment lost 5 bases and the J segment 0 bases; nucleotides outside the gene matches: 8. The CDR3 has 16 residues. CDR3 residues: CAWPPSSGANTGELFF. The CDR3 DNA follows: TGTGCCTGGCCCCCTAGTAGCGGGGCGAACACCGGGGAGCTGTTTTTT.

This chain connects TRBV7-8 to TRBJ2-5; no definite D call. Germline V gene sequence: CDR1 SGHVS, CDR2 FQNEAQ. This CDR3 has 16 residues. V shed 2 bases and J shed 2 bases, with 15 bases lying between them. For the CDR3, the DNA is TGTGCCAGCAGCTTAAATTTCCGCGACACACAAGAGACCCAGTACTTC. It translates to CASSLNFRDTQETQYF. Together with reference TRBV7-8 and TRBJ2-5, the CDR3 gives the full variable domain: GAGVSQSPRYKVAKRGQDVALRCDPISGHVSLFWYQQALGQGPEFLTYFQNEAQLDKSGLPSDRFFAERPEGSVSTLKIQRTQQEDSAVYLCASSLNFRDTQETQYFGPGTRLLVL.

This clone has at least ten counts. The rearrangement joins TRBV29-1 to TRBJ1-4; D gene ambiguous. This CDR3 has 13 residues. The ends were cut back, 3 bases at V and 7 bases at J, with 12 bases in the middle. In germline, CDR1 is SQVTM, CDR2 ANQGSEA. This chain's CDR3 is CSVEVLGGEKLFF. The CDR3 region has the DNA TGCAGCGTTGAGGTTTTAGGTGGTGAAAAACTGTTTTTT.

This clone appeared a single time. The sample has other DNA sequences that encode this CDR3 too. This chain links TRBV2 with TRBJ1-3; D not certain. Germline V gene data show CDR1 as SNHLY and CDR2 as FYNNEI. The CDR3 runs to 14 residues. V gave up 3 bases and J gave up 0 bases, with 6 bases separating them. CDR3 sequence: CASSDRSSGNTIYF. CDR3 nucleotide sequence: TGTGCCAGCAGTGACCGGAGCTCTGGAAACACCATATATTTT.

The V call is TRBV30, the J call TRBJ2-7; D is possibly TRBD1 (5 bases). CDR1 is GTSNPN, CDR2 SVGIG, per germline (reference sequence). The V and J ends lost 4 bases and 7 bases respectively, with 23 bases between them. CDR3 size: 15 residues. The CDR3 bases are TGTGCCTGGACCACCGACAGTACCTCCTTCGGGGAGCAGTACTTC. Its protein is CAWTTDSTSFGEQYF.

This clone came up a few times. The V and J genes are TRBV15 and TRBJ2-7, with 7 bases that match TRBD1. Germline CDR1 LNHNV, CDR2 YYDKDF (reference sequence). The CDR3 consists of 14 residues. V trimming: 4 bases; J trimming: 3 bases; junction bases outside the gene matches: 6. The CDR3 region is CATSTGQFVYEQYF. In DNA form, the CDR3 reads TGTGCCACCAGCACGGGACAGTTCGTCTACGAGCAGTACTTC.

This chain uses TRBV18 with TRBJ2-2; 10 positions agree with TRBD1. The CDR3 consists of 16 residues. V dropped 1 base and J dropped 3; count of bases not matched to a gene: 2. Germline CDR1 KGHSH, CDR2 LQKENI. CDR3 in DNA: TGTGCCAGCTCACCACTGGGGACAGGGGACACCGGGGAGCTGTTTTTT. It codes for CASSPLGTGDTGELFF.

CDR3 coding DNA: TGTGCCAGCAGTTTATCCCCCTCCTACGAGCAGTACTTC. Its translation is CASSLSPSYEQYF. V is TRBV28 and J is TRBJ2-7; D is ambiguous. The CDR3 extends over 13 amino acids. Germline CDR1 reads MDHEN; CDR2 reads SYDVKM. Deletions cut 1 base from V and 0 bases from J, with 4 bases between.